These 13 T cell receptor beta chains were all obtained from the same sample, sequenced in a study of T cell repertoires in cytomegalovirus infection. TCRdb re-derived calls from the reads in MiXCR, one entry per CDR3 protein. The sample consists of a few hundred thousand distinct CDR3 sequences, under 20% of them appearing once. Sequencing was done on a sample of PBMCs. These receptors all come from a human donor in good health (CMV status not recorded). Some clones in this sample may be carry-over from other donors' samples.

There are many counts of this clonotype. The V call is TRBV2, the J call TRBJ2-1; TRBD2 matches 7 bases. The V gene's germline CDR1 is SNHLY and CDR2 FYNNEI. The trim removed 5 bases at V and 0 bases at J, leaving 10 bases unmatched. The CDR3 extends over 17 amino acids. The DNA for the CDR3 is TGTGCCAGCAGTACTCTGACGCGGGGGAGCTCCTACAATGAGCAGTTCTTC. It yields the protein CASSTLTRGSSYNEQFF.

This clonotype was seen more than once but under ten times. The rearrangement uses TRBV10-3 and TRBJ2-7; the D gene is possibly TRBD1 (5 bases). This CDR3 region has 14 residues. Germline CDR1 ENHRY, CDR2 SYGVKD. V dropped 6 bases and J dropped 0 bases, with 12 bases sitting between them. The CDR3 spells CAISIQEPSYEQYF. CDR3 in DNA: TGTGCCATCAGCATACAGGAGCCCTCCTACGAGCAGTACTTC.

In this sample, this clonotype turned up many times. The rearrangement joins TRBV20-1 to TRBJ1-6, with 7 bases identical to TRBD1. This CDR3 is 13 amino acids long. The ends lost 3 bases at V and 9 bases at J; junction bases unmatched: 5. CDR1 DFQATT and CDR2 SNEGSKA come from the germline V gene (reference sequence). The CDR3 coding sequence is TGCAGTGCTAGGGGGCAGGGGGGTTCACCCCTCCACTTT. Translation: CSARGQGGSPLHF.

The chain is built from TRBV5-5 and TRBJ2-3, with TRBD2 identical over 13 bases. V lost 7 bases, J lost 2 bases, and 4 bases stayed unmatched. CDR1 SGHKS and CDR2 YYEKEE come from the germline V gene (reference sequence). The CDR3 loop spans 15 amino acids. Here the CDR3 DNA reads TGTGCCAGCGCCGGACTAGCGGGGGACACAGATACGCAGTATTTT. Protein product: CASAGLAGDTDTQYF.

This clonotype was picked up a small number of times. The chain couples TRBV15 to TRBJ2-1, with no clear D. The germline gives CDR1 LNHNV, CDR2 YYDKDF (reference sequence). The CDR3 covers 16 residues. The ends were cut back, 0 bases at V and 9 bases at J, with 18 bases in the middle. The CDR3 loop reads CATSRDRIFPAPEQFF. The CDR3 DNA follows: TGTGCCACCAGCAGAGATCGTATATTTCCAGCGCCTGAGCAGTTCTTC.

V gene TRBV25-1 combines with J gene TRBJ2-1, with TRBD1 matching 8 bases. J gave up 7 bases and V 1 base, and 9 bases lay outside the gene matches. The CDR3 runs 16 residues. From germline, CDR1 is MGHDK and CDR2 SYGVNS. This chain's CDR3 is CASSESWTGSRNEQFF. CDR3 nucleotides: TGTGCCAGCAGTGAATCGTGGACAGGGTCCAGGAATGAGCAGTTCTTC.

There are many counts of this clonotype. The chain links TRBV7-2 to TRBJ2-2; D is ambiguous. In germline, CDR1 is SGHTA, CDR2 FQGNSA. The length of the CDR3 is 12 residues. V lost 5 bases, J lost 3 bases, and 4 bases lay in between. In DNA form, the CDR3 reads TGTGCCAGCAGCCGATACACCGGGGAGCTGTTTTTT. Protein product: CASSRYTGELFF. Filled out from reference TRBV7-2 and TRBJ2-2, the complete variable domain reads GAGVSQSPSNKVTEKGKDVELRCDPISGHTALYWYRQSLGQGLEFLIYFQGNSAPDKSGLPSDRFSAERTGGSVSTLTIQRTQQEDSAVYLCASSRYTGELFFGEGSRLTVL.

In this sample, this clonotype turned up many times. The chain uses TRBV7-9 and TRBJ2-1; D is perhaps TRBD1 (5 bases). V gave up 5 bases and J gave up 6 bases, with 8 bases separating them. This CDR3 is built from 12 residues. Germline loops: CDR1 SEHNR, CDR2 FQNEAQ (reference sequence). The CDR3: CASSLDSNEQFF. In DNA, the CDR3 is TGTGCCAGCAGCCTCGACAGCAATGAGCAGTTCTTC.

CDR3 DNA sequence: TGTGCCAGCAGCTTAGGCCTAATACGCGAGCAGTACTTC. This sequence encodes CASSLGLIREQYF. The rearrangement joins TRBV11-2 to TRBJ2-7; D gene ambiguous. Germline V gives CDR1 SGHAT, CDR2 FQNNGV. Deletions cut 1 base from V and 6 bases from J, with 10 bases between. This CDR3 is built from 13 residues.

This clonotype was seen a handful of times. V gene TRBV12-3 or TRBV12-4 combines with J gene TRBJ1-1; D unclear. Trimming left V 6 bases short and J 1 base short, with 9 bases between. The CDR3 covers 13 residues. CDR3 nucleotides: TGTGCCAGCAGCGCCGAACAGAACACTGAAGCTTTCTTT. Translating it yields CASSAEQNTEAFF.

This clonotype was observed a few times. V is TRBV7-8 and J is TRBJ1-5; D is perhaps TRBD1 (6 bases). V shed 5 bases and J shed 4 bases, with 12 bases lying between them. The length of the CDR3 is 14 residues. From germline, CDR1 is SGHVS and CDR2 FQNEAQ. The CDR3, as DNA: TGTGCCAGCAGCAAAGACAGGCGAAATCAGCCCCAGCATTTT. This codes for CASSKDRRNQPQHF.

This clonotype was seen a few times. The rearrangement joins TRBV4-1 to TRBJ1-3, with D unresolved. The germline V gene has CDR1 MGHRA and CDR2 YSYEKL. Trimming removed 0 bases at V and 4 bases at J, with 10 bases between. The CDR3 sequence is 15 residues long. CDR3 DNA sequence: TGCGCCAGCAGCCAAGATGCGGGTTACGGAAACACCATATATTTT. Its translation is CASSQDAGYGNTIYF.

This clonotype turned up a few times. This chain links TRBV12-3 or TRBV12-4 with TRBJ1-5; 7 bases align to TRBD1. This CDR3 contains 14 residues. V lost 6 bases, J lost 5 bases, and 7 bases stayed unmatched. The CDR3 DNA is TGTGCCAGCAGCTCGGACAGGAGGGATCAGCCCCAGCATTTT. Translated, it gives CASSSDRRDQPQHF.